Below, 27 T cell receptor beta chains from the same sample are listed, as sequenced in a study of T-cell reconstitution after alpha-beta-depleted transplantation in children. Unique molecular identifiers were used in preparing the TCRbeta library. TCRdb fed the PCR reads into MiXCR, producing one record per CDR3 protein. The table records 150,000 to 250,000 distinct CDR3 sequences, about 14% of them present only once. The material sequenced was PBMCs from the stem cell graft donor, taken from the stem cell graft. The receptors come from a human donor who donated a stem cell graft to a child with acute lymphoblastic leukemia.

This CDR3 is CSVDGRVGSNEQFF. The CDR3 DNA follows: TGCAGCGTTGATGGCAGGGTCGGTAGCAATGAGCAGTTCTTC. The genes are TRBV29-1 and TRBJ2-1; possibly TRBD1 for D (5 bases). The CDR3 spans 14 residues. The germline V gene encodes CDR1 SQVTM and CDR2 ANQGSEA. Trimming left V 3 bases short and J 6 bases short, with 15 bases between.

This clonotype has a count of ten or more. This chain joins TRBV5-1 and TRBJ2-2; D is unresolved. V was trimmed by 0 bases and J by 1 base, leaving 16 bases between them. Per the germline V gene, CDR1 is SGHRS and CDR2 is YFSETQ. This CDR3 is 18 amino acids long. CDR3 nucleotide sequence: TGCGCCAGCAGCTTGGAGGCCCAGCGACCTCTGAACACCGGGGAGCTGTTTTTT. It translates to CASSLEAQRPLNTGELFF.

This clonotype was counted many times. The rearrangement uses TRBV4-1 and TRBJ2-1; the D gene is possibly TRBD2 (5 bases). CDR3 length: 17 residues. V gave up 3 bases and J gave up 5 bases, with 20 bases separating them. The V gene's germline CDR1 is MGHRA and CDR2 YSYEKL. CDR3 coding DNA: TGCGCCAGCAGCCATACCCGTTCGCAGCGGCTTAACAATGAGCAGTTCTTC. This encodes CASSHTRSQRLNNEQFF.

Ten or more counts support this clonotype. The chain combines TRBV19 with TRBJ2-6; D might be TRBD1 (5 bases). Germline V gene data show CDR1 as LNHDA and CDR2 as SQIVND (reference sequence). This CDR3 region has 15 residues. V was clipped by 8 bases and J by 0 bases, with 11 bases between them. The CDR3 loop is CASHKGSSGANVLTF. Written as DNA, the CDR3 is TGTGCCAGTCATAAGGGGTCCTCTGGGGCCAACGTCCTGACTTTC.

The chain employs TRBV7-9 and TRBJ2-7; D unclear. Trimming left V 2 bases short and J 5 bases short, with 10 bases between. Germline CDR1 and CDR2: SEHNR and FQNEAQ (reference sequence). The CDR3 sequence is 13 residues long. The CDR3 loop is CASSLMAIHEQYF. The CDR3 DNA sequence: TGTGCCAGCAGCTTAATGGCTATACACGAGCAGTACTTC.

The J gene is TRBJ2-1, the V gene TRBV24-1; unclear D gene. Germline V gives CDR1 KGHDR, CDR2 SFDVKD. The germline V and J ends were trimmed by 0 bases and 2 bases, with 7 bases remaining between them. This CDR3 spans 15 amino acids. This CDR3 is CATSDLRGTYNEQFF. In nucleotides, the CDR3 is TGTGCCACCAGTGATTTGCGCGGAACCTACAATGAGCAGTTCTTC.

The table lists this clonotype with many counts. The V and J genes are TRBV28 and TRBJ2-7; D gene uncertain. The length of the CDR3 is 15 residues. V dropped 4 bases and J dropped 1 base, with 14 bases sitting between them. Germline loops: CDR1 MDHEN, CDR2 SYDVKM. This chain's CDR3 is CASSSSPWQSYEQYF. CDR3 in DNA: TGTGCCAGCAGTTCCTCCCCCTGGCAGTCCTACGAGCAGTACTTC. The variable domain in full, completed from reference TRBV28 and TRBJ2-7, reads DVKVTQSSRYLVKRTGEKVFLECVQDMDHENMFWYRQDPGLGLRLIYFSYDVKMKEKGDIPEGYSVSREKKERFSLILESASTNQTSMYLCASSSSPWQSYEQYFGPGTRLTVT.

This clonotype has a count of ten or more. The chain uses TRBV5-5 and TRBJ2-5, with 10 bases that match TRBD2. The ends lost 2 bases at V and 5 bases at J; junction bases unmatched: 6. Germline-derived CDR1 and CDR2 are SGHKS and YYEKEE (reference sequence). The CDR3 totals 15 residues. CDR3 DNA sequence: TGTGCCAGCAGCTTCGGACTAGCGGCCCTGGAGACCCAGTACTTC. Residues: CASSFGLAALETQYF.

Points on this clonotype: A much larger clone sits a single nucleotide away, making a read error possible. The genes are TRBV7-2 and TRBJ2-7, with a possible D match to TRBD2 (6 bases). This CDR3 is 14 amino acids long. Trimming cost V 2 bases and J 0 bases, with 8 bases left between them. Germline V gives CDR1 SGHTA, CDR2 FQGNSA. The CDR3 DNA follows: TGTGCCAGCAGCTTATGGGGGGACTCCTACGAGCAGTACTTC. This translates into CASSLWGDSYEQYF.

This clonotype was seen at least ten times. V gene TRBV5-1 combines with J gene TRBJ1-5; D gene unclear. The CDR3 loop spans 14 amino acids. V lost 0 bases and J lost 5, with 9 bases in between. CDR1 and CDR2 from the germline V gene are SGHRS and YFSETQ. The CDR3 reads CASSLGGPDQPQHF. The CDR3 DNA reads as TGCGCCAGCAGCTTGGGAGGGCCGGATCAGCCCCAGCATTTT.

This clonotype was counted at least ten times. The genes are TRBV7-6 and TRBJ2-3; D unclear. The length of the CDR3 is 12 residues. Germline-derived CDR1 and CDR2 are SGHVS and FNYEAQ. V dropped 4 bases and J dropped 5 bases, with 7 bases sitting between them. In DNA, the CDR3 is TGTGCCAGCAGCTATTTCGAAGATACGCAGTATTTT. Residues: CASSYFEDTQYF.

This clonotype was counted many times. This chain links TRBV20-1 with TRBJ2-5, with 8 bases fitting TRBD2. The CDR3 has 14 residues. The V segment lost 3 bases and the J segment 1 base; nucleotides outside the gene matches: 4. Germline V gene lookup returns CDR1 DFQATT and CDR2 SNEGSKA (reference sequence). CDR3 nucleotides: TGCAGTGCTAGCGCTAGCGGGCTCCAAGAGACCCAGTACTTC. This translates into CSASASGLQETQYF.

This clonotype was counted many times. One junction end disagrees with the germline gene, perhaps due to a read error. This chain links TRBV5-1 with TRBJ2-7; TRBD1 might be the D (6 bases). Germline V gene data show CDR1 as SGHRS and CDR2 as YFSETQ. The CDR3 totals 11 residues. CDR3 sequence reads: CASSPPGRGWF. The CDR3 DNA reads as TGCGCCAGCAGCCCCCCCGGTAGGGGGTGGTTC.

V gene TRBV7-9 combines with J gene TRBJ2-3; 7 bases are a match to TRBD2. Per germline, CDR1 SEHNR and CDR2 FQNEAQ (reference sequence). The junction had 11 bases not matched to a gene; V was cut back by 6 bases and J by 5 bases. This CDR3 region has 15 residues. CDR3 sequence: CASSLSSGDVDTQYF. The CDR3 nucleotides read TGTGCCAGCAGTCTCTCCAGCGGGGATGTAGATACGCAGTATTTT.

This clonotype was counted ten times or more. This rearrangement joins TRBV6-1 to TRBJ2-2; 9 bases align to TRBD2. This CDR3 region has 18 residues. Trimming took 5 bases from V and 4 from J; bases not matched to a gene: 14. CDR1 is MNHNS, CDR2 SASEGT, per germline. CDR3 loop: CASSMGLAEISSTGELFF. CDR3 nucleotides: TGTGCCAGCAGTATGGGACTAGCAGAAATTAGTTCCACCGGGGAGCTGTTTTTT.

This clonotype was recorded many times. V gene TRBV10-3 combines with J gene TRBJ1-5; 8 bases fit TRBD1. This CDR3 comprises 15 residues. Germline CDR1 and CDR2: ENHRY and SYGVKD. The trim removed 8 bases at V and 2 bases at J, leaving 8 bases unmatched. CDR3 region: CAIAADRDGNQPQHF. The DNA of the CDR3 is TGTGCCATCGCAGCGGACAGGGACGGCAATCAGCCCCAGCATTTT.

J is TRBJ1-1 and V is TRBV30; D ambiguous. Germline loops: CDR1 GTSNPN, CDR2 SVGIG (reference sequence). There are 12 residues in the CDR3. Trimming removed 5 bases from V and 0 bases from J, with 7 bases in between. CDR3 in DNA: TGTGCCTGGGGGCCCTTGAACACTGAAGCTTTCTTT. Translating gives CAWGPLNTEAFF.

This clonotype was seen repeatedly, ten times or more. The chain combines TRBV20-1 with TRBJ1-1; D might be TRBD1 (5 bases). This CDR3 has 15 residues. Germline V gives CDR1 DFQATT, CDR2 SNEGSKA (reference sequence). V lost 1 base, J lost 1 base, and 13 bases lay in between. This CDR3 reads CSARVPGIRNTEAFF. CDR3 sequence (DNA): TGCAGTGCTAGAGTTCCAGGGATTAGGAACACTGAAGCTTTCTTT.

This clonotype was recorded at least ten times. V gene TRBV6-1 combines with J gene TRBJ1-2; 9 bases map to TRBD1. Trimming at V came to 7 bases and at J to 6 bases, leaving 18 bases not matched to a gene. The CDR3 contains 17 residues. Per the germline V gene, CDR1 is MNHNS and CDR2 is SASEGT. Written as DNA, the CDR3 is TGTGCCAGCACACTAGTCCCGGGACAGGGAGAGCTAGATGGCTACACCTTC. Protein product: CASTLVPGQGELDGYTF.

This clonotype was seen repeatedly, ten times or more. The CDR3 here is CASSPRGSGANVLTF. The CDR3 DNA follows: TGTGCCAGCAGTCCCCGTGGCTCTGGGGCCAACGTCCTGACTTTC. V and J are TRBV12-3 or TRBV12-4 and TRBJ2-6; D is unclear. The V end was cut by 5 bases, the J end by 0 bases, with 8 bases between. The CDR3 has 15 amino acids.

This clonotype appeared many times. The chain couples TRBV5-1 to TRBJ2-5; the D gene is possibly TRBD1 (5 bases). The germline V gene has CDR1 SGHRS and CDR2 YFSETQ. V was shortened by 4 bases and J by 1 base, with 14 bases between the two germline ends. CDR3 length equals 15 residues. CDR3 DNA sequence: TGCGCCAGCAGCAGACGTGGACAATTCCAAGAGACCCAGTACTTC. Protein sequence: CASSRRGQFQETQYF.

This clonotype occurred many times. The V gene is TRBV6-5, the J gene TRBJ2-3; 10 bases map to TRBD2. J lost 5 bases, V lost 3 bases, and 5 bases had no gene match. Per the germline V gene, CDR1 is MNHEY and CDR2 is SVGAGI. This CDR3 is 15 amino acids long. The CDR3 spells CASSYGPSGRDTQYF. CDR3 coding DNA: TGTGCCAGCAGTTATGGGCCTAGCGGGAGAGATACGCAGTATTTT.

In the case of this clonotype: Relative to the germline gene, one junction end is altered; a read error may explain this. V and J are TRBV4-1 and TRBJ2-7; 11 nucleotides match TRBD1. The germline V gene encodes CDR1 MGHRA and CDR2 YSYEKL. The CDR3 totals 17 residues. The CDR3 sequence: CTSSQESQGQGAYEQYF. CDR3 sequence (DNA): TGCACCAGCAGCCAGGAGTCCCAAGGACAGGGGGCTTACGAGCAGTACTTC.

The chain is built from TRBV5-1 and TRBJ2-3; 10 bases align to TRBD2. Germline V gene sequence: CDR1 SGHRS, CDR2 YFSETQ. CDR3 size: 16 residues. Trimming cost V 3 bases and J 1 base; bases outside gene matches: 5. The CDR3 nucleotides read TGCGCCAGCAGCTGGACTAGCGGATCTGGCACAGATACGCAGTATTTT. Amino acids: CASSWTSGSGTDTQYF.

This clonotype was recorded many times. CDR3 in DNA: TGTGCCAGCAGTTTACACGGGGTCTCCTACAATGAGCAGTTCTTC. It yields the protein CASSLHGVSYNEQFF. This chain uses TRBV28 with TRBJ2-1, with D perhaps matching TRBD2 (5 bases). The V and J ends lost 2 bases and 0 bases respectively, with 8 bases between them. CDR1 and CDR2 from the germline V gene are MDHEN and SYDVKM. The CDR3 covers 15 residues.

At least ten counts were recorded for this clonotype. The chain has TRBV6-5 and TRBJ2-1; 9 bases agree with TRBD1. This CDR3 contains 13 residues. From germline, CDR1 is MNHEY and CDR2 SVGAGI. Trimming at V came to 4 bases and at J to 5 bases, leaving 0 bases not matched to a gene. The CDR3 DNA sequence: TGTGCCAGCAGTTGGACAGGGGACAATGAGCAGTTCTTC. Translated: CASSWTGDNEQFF.

This clonotype was observed many times. The chain carries TRBV5-1 and TRBJ1-4; 10 bases agree with TRBD1. The CDR3 sequence is 13 residues long. V was clipped by 4 bases and J by 6 bases; unmatched bases: 0. Germline assignment: CDR1 SGHRS and CDR2 YFSETQ. The CDR3 nucleotides read TGCGCCAGCAGCGGGACAGGGGATGAAAAACTGTTTTTT. It codes for CASSGTGDEKLFF. Drawing the rest from reference TRBV5-1 and TRBJ1-4, the complete variable domain is KAGVTQTPRYLIKTRGQQVTLSCSPISGHRSVSWYQQTPGQGLQFLFEYFSETQRNKGNFPGRFSGRQFSNSRSEMNVSTLELGDSALYLCASSGTGDEKLFFGSGTQLSVL.